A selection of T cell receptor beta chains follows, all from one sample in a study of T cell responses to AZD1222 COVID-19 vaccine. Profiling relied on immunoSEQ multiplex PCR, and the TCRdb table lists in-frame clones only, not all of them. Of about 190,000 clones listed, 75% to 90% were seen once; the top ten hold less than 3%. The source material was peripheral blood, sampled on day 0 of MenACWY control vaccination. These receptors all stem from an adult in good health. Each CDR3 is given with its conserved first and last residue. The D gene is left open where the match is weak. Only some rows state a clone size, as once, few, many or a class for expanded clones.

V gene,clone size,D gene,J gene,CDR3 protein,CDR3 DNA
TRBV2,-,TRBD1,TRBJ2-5,CASNTGQGVQETQYF,TGTGCCAGCAATACGGGACAGGGGGTCCAAGAGACCCAGTACTTC
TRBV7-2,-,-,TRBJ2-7,CASSLRRNEQYF,TGTGCCAGCAGCCTCCGGAGGAACGAGCAGTACTTC
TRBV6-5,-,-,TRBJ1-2,CASSLSVSSGYTF,TGTGCCAGCAGCTTAAGTGTGTCGTCAGGCTACACCTTC
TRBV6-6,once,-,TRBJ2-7,CASSSRTDTYEQYF,TGTGCCAGCAGTTCTAGGACGGACACCTACGAGCAGTACTTC
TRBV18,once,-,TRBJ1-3,CASSPPAASSGNTIYF,TGTGCCAGCTCACCACCGGCGGCTAGCTCTGGAAACACCATATATTTT
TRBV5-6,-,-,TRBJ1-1,CASSKGAMNTEAFF,TGTGCCAGCAGCAAAGGGGCCATGAACACTGAAGCTTTCTTT
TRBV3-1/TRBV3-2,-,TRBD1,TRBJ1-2,CASSQDIWTGGCYGYTF,TGTGCCAGCAGCCAAGATATTTGGACAGGGGGCTGCTATGGCTACACCTTC
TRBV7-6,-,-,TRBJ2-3,CASSLDTGAGDTQYF,TGTGCCAGCAGCTTAGACACGGGGGCGGGAGATACGCAGTATTTT
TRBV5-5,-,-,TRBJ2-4,CASSSQWVAKNIQYF,TGTGCCAGCAGCTCTCAATGGGTAGCCAAAAACATTCAGTACTTC
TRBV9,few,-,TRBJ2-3,CASSLDTSTDTQYF,TGTGCCAGCAGCCTAGATACTAGCACAGATACGCAGTATTTT
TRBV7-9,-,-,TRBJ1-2,CASSLADRNYGYTF,TGTGCCAGCAGCTTAGCCGACAGAAACTATGGCTACACCTTC
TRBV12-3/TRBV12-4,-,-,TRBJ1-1,CASRRGGTEAFF,TGTGCCAGCAGAAGAGGGGGCACTGAAGCTTTCTTT
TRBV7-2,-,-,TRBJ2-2,CASSYQGRGELFF,TGTGCCAGCAGCTATCAGGGGAGGGGGGAGCTGTTTTTT
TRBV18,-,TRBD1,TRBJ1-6,CASSERVGQDLNSPLHF,TGTGCCAGCTCAGAAAGAGTAGGACAGGACCTAAATTCACCCCTCCACTTT
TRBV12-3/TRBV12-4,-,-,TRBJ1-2,CASGNYGYTF,TGTGCCAGCGGTAACTATGGCTACACCTTC
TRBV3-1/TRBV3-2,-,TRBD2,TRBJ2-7,CASSSGTSGYYEQYF,TGTGCCAGCAGCTCCGGGACTAGCGGATACTACGAGCAGTACTTC
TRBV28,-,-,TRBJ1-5,CASDLGEGDNQPQHF,TGTGCCAGCGACTTAGGGGAGGGGGACAATCAGCCCCAGCATTTT
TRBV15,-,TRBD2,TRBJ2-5,CATSGFLAGGQTQYF,TGTGCCACCAGCGGTTTTCTAGCGGGGGGCCAGACCCAGTACTTC
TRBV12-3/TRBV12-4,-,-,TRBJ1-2,CASTSGENYGYTF,TGTGCCAGCACCAGCGGGGAGAACTATGGCTACACCTTC
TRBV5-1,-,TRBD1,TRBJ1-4,CASRGTANEKLFF,TGCGCCAGCAGGGGGACAGCTAATGAAAAACTGTTTTTT
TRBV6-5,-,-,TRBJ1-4,CASSTGTFNEKLFF,TGTGCCAGCAGCACCGGGACCTTCAATGAAAAACTGTTTTTT
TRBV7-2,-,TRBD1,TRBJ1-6,CASSLFFTGTGVNSPLHF,TGTGCCAGCAGCCTATTCTTCACCGGGACAGGGGTGAATTCACCCCTCCACTTT
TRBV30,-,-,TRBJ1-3,CAWSSFARNTIYF,TGTGCCTGGTCCTCATTCGCCCGAAACACCATATATTTT
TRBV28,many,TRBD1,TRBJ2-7,CASSTPGQVHEQYF,TGTGCCAGCAGTACGCCGGGACAGGTGCACGAGCAGTACTTC
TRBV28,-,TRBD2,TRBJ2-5,CASSLGPAGYAETQYF,TGTGCCAGCAGTTTAGGCCCAGCGGGATATGCAGAGACCCAGTACTTC
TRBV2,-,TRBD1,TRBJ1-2,CASRGGTVIYGYTF,TGTGCCAGCAGGGGGGGGACAGTGATTTATGGCTACACCTTC
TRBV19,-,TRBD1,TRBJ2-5,CASSSLDRIETQYF,TGTGCCAGTAGTTCACTGGACAGGATTGAGACCCAGTACTTC
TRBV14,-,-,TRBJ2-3,CASSQQRNGARDTQYF,TGTGCCAGCAGCCAACAGCGGAACGGGGCCCGAGATACGCAGTATTTT
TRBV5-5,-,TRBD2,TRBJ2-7,CASSTTSGIAYEQYF,TGTGCCAGCAGCACCACTAGCGGGATAGCTTACGAGCAGTACTTC
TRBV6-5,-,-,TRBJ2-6,CASSPGEAGANVLTF,TGTGCCAGCAGCCCAGGGGAAGCTGGGGCCAACGTCCTGACTTTC
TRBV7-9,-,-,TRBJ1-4,CASSFPTGATNEKLFF,TGTGCCAGCAGCTTCCCGACAGGCGCAACTAATGAAAAACTGTTTTTT
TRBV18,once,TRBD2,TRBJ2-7,CASLPRRESYEQYF,TGTGCTAGCTTACCACGGCGGGAGAGCTACGAGCAGTACTTC
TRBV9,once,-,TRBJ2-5,CASSVERFGETQYF,TGTGCCAGCAGCGTAGAACGGTTCGGCGAGACCCAGTACTTC
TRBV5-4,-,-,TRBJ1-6,CASSQTLSSYNSPLHF,TGTGCCAGCAGCCAGACACTGAGCTCCTATAATTCACCCCTCCACTTT
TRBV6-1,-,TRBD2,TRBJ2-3,CASSEEVAGGSDTQYF,TGTGCCAGCAGTGAGGAGGTAGCGGGGGGGTCAGATACGCAGTATTTT
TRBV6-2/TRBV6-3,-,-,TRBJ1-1,CASSYHTEAFF,TGTGCCAGCAGTTATCACACTGAAGCTTTCTTT
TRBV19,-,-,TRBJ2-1,CASSRQVMGYNEQFF,TGTGCCAGTAGTCGACAGGTAATGGGTTACAATGAGCAGTTCTTC
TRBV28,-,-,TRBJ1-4,CASSDVTRTKGFEKLFF,TGTGCCAGCAGTGATGTTACGAGGACGAAGGGCTTCGAAAAACTGTTTTTT
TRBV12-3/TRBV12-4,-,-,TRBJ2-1,CASSPLSYNEQFF,TGTGCCAGCAGTCCCCTTTCCTACAATGAGCAGTTCTTC
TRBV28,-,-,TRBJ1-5,CASSSPADLSNQPQHF,TGTGCCAGCAGTTCGCCAGCAGACTTAAGCAATCAGCCCCAGCATTTT
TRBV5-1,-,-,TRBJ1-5,CASSLGAGDGNQPQHF,TGCGCCAGCAGCTTGGGGGCAGGGGATGGCAATCAGCCCCAGCATTTT
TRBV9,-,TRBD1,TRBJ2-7,CASSVDRTGAYEQYF,TGTGCCAGCAGCGTAGATCGGACAGGGGCCTACGAGCAGTACTTC
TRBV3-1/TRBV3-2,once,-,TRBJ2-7,CASSQGARAYEQYF,TGTGCCAGCAGCCAGGGTGCCAGAGCCTACGAGCAGTACTTC
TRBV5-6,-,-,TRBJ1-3,CASSLGGIDTIYF,TGTGCCAGCAGCTTGGGGGGTATTGACACCATATATTTT
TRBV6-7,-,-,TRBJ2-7,CASSYSADSYEQYF,TGTGCCAGCAGTTACTCGGCGGACTCCTACGAGCAGTACTTC
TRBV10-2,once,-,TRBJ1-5,CASRPTGQLNQPQHF,TGCGCCAGCAGACCTACCGGACAGCTCAATCAGCCCCAGCATTTT
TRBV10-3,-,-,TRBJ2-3,CAISDRTGSRTDTQYF,TGTGCCATCAGTGACCGCACAGGATCTCGCACAGATACGCAGTATTTT
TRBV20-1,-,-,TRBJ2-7,CSARDIYEQYF,TGCAGTGCTAGAGACATCTACGAGCAGTACTTC
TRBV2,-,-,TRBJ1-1,CASRLRGEGSEAFF,TGTGCCAGCAGATTACGAGGGGAGGGTTCTGAAGCTTTCTTT
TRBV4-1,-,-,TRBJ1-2,CASSQGPRSGYTF,TGCGCCAGCAGCCAGGGTCCTAGAAGTGGCTACACCTTC
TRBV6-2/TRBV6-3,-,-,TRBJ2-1,CASSPEDTLVGNEQFF,TGTGCCAGCAGTCCAGAAGACACCCTTGTGGGCAATGAGCAGTTCTTC
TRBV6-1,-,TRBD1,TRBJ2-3,CASSDPGGSDTQYF,TGTGCCAGCAGTGACCCAGGGGGCTCGGATACGCAGTATTTT
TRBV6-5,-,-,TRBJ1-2,CASLAPGGSYGYTF,TGTGCCAGCCTTGCCCCGGGAGGAAGCTATGGCTACACCTTC
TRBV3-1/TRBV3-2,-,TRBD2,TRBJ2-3,CASRLTSGSADTQYF,TGTGCCAGCAGGTTGACTAGCGGGAGTGCAGATACGCAGTATTTT
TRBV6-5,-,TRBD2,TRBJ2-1,CASRIAGGHTNEQFF,TGTGCCAGCAGGATAGCGGGAGGGCATACTAATGAGCAGTTCTTC
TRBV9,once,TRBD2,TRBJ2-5,CASSGGLAGEETQYF,TGTGCCAGCAGCGGGGGACTAGCGGGGGAAGAGACCCAGTACTTC